This T cell receptor (beta chain) was identified in a study of T cell changes during pregnancy in multiple sclerosis. Using immunoSEQ multiplex PCR, the repertoire was profiled, and TCRdb retains in-frame clones only, with some absent. The data contain more than 45,000 clones, around 93% of them singletons. CDR1 and CDR2 (germline): ENHRY, SYGVKD. Trimming removed 7 bases from V and 0 bases from J; junction bases left unmatched: 9. This CDR3 has 17 residues. The specimen comprised CD8+ T cells from peripheral blood mononuclear cells, sampled in the second trimester of pregnancy. The chain combines TRBV10-3 with TRBJ2-2; 9 positions match TRBD1. The TCR was taken from a female donor with multiple sclerosis, enrolled in a pregnancy study. The CDR3 region has the DNA TGTGCCATCATGGACAGGGGACAAGACACGAACACCGGGGAGCTGTTTTTT. Its protein product is CAIMDRGQDTNTGELFF.